This T cell receptor beta chain stems from a study of CD8+ T cells in alopecia areata. Study-level background: Oral tofacitinib (5 to 10 mg twice daily) was administered to treated patients. Scoring of severity for treated patients was based on percentage of affected scalp area.

As for treatment: oral pan-JAK inhibitor, 5-10 mg twice daily. Extracted RNA was reverse transcribed, and the resulting cDNA served as sequencing template. Only in-frame clones appear in the TCRdb table, and some are missing; sequencing was by immunoSEQ multiplex PCR. Of around 140,000 clones listed, about 88% are singletons. Findings of the study overall: Lesional tissue from the scalp (especially in alopecia totalis/universalis) showed higher clonality than normal scalp. Normal skin's resident alphabeta T cells are sequenced alongside lesional scalp T cells.

Between the trimmed V and J ends, which lost 2 bases and 8 bases, there was a span of 4 bases. Germline V CDR1 and CDR2: SEHNR, FQNEAQ (reference sequence). The CDR3 is 11 amino acids. Concerning this clone itself: Antigen unknown.

The material was CD8+ T cells sorted from blood, obtained at week 4, from a patient treated with tofacitinib. The chain uses TRBV7-9 and TRBJ2-4; D remains ambiguous. The origin of this receptor is a human donor with alopecia areata. CDR3 in DNA: TGTGCCAGCAGCTTATATGACATTCAGTACTTC. Protein sequence: CASSLYDIQYF.